The entry that follows covers one T cell receptor beta chain sequence. Its matching antigen is unknown. CDR1 and CDR2 from the germline V gene are MGHRA and YSYEKL. The CDR3 is 16 amino acids. Germline trimming cut 1 base from V and 10 bases from J; bases unmatched to any gene: 9. The entry originates in a study of T cell responses to AZD1222 COVID-19 vaccine. Study-level points and caveats: Spike-specific TCR repertoires showed rising breadth and depth after two AZD1222 doses. Sampling that yielded the repertoires occurred only after the peak T cell response.

Data came from immunoSEQ multiplex PCR; TCRdb stores just in-frame clones and leaves some out. The sample contains 95,000 to 150,000 clones, roughly 88% of which appear only once. This sequence joins TRBV4-1 and TRBJ1-6; 8 bases line up with TRBD1. Sequenced here: peripheral blood, sampled on day 0 of AZD1222 vaccination. This sequence was found in an adult in good health. The CDR3 DNA sequence: TGCGCCAGCAGCCAAGGTGTGGACAGGGATGGATCACCCCTCCACTTT. Translated, it gives CASSQGVDRDGSPLHF.